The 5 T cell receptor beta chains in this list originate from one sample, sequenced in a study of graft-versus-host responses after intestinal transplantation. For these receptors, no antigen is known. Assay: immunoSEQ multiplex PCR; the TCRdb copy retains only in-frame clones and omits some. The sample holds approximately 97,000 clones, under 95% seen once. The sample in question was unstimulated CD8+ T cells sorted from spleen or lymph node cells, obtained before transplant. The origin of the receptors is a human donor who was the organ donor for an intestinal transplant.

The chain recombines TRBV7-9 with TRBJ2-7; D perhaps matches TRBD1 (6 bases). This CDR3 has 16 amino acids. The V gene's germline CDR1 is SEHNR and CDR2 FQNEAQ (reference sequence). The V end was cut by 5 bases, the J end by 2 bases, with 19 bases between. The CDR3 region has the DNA TGTGCCAGCAGCCAAGCCGGGACATTGTTTACCTACGAGCAGTACTTC. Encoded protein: CASSQAGTLFTYEQYF.

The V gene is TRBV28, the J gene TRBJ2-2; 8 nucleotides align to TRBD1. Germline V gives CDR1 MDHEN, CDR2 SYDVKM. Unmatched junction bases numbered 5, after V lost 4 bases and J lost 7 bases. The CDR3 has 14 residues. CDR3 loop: CASSSRGPVGELFF. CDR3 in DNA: TGTGCCAGCAGTTCCAGGGGGCCGGTCGGGGAGCTGTTTTTT.

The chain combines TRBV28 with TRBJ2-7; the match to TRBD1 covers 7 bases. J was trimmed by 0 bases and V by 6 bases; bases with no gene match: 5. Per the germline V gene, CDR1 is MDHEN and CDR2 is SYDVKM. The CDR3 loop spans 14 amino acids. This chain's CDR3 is CASRGTELSYEQYF. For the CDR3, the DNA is TGTGCCAGCAGGGGGACAGAACTCTCCTACGAGCAGTACTTC.

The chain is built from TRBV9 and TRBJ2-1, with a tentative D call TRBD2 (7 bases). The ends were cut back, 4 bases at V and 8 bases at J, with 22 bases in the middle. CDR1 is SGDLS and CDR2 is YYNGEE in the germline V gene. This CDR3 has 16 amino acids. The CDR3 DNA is TGTGCCAGCAGCCCTAGCCCGGGGGGCCATTCCGATGAGCAGTTCTTC. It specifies CASSPSPGGHSDEQFF.

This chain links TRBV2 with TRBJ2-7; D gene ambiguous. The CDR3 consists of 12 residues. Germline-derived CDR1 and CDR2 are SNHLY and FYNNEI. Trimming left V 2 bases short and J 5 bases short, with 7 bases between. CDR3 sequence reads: CASSEWSDEQYF. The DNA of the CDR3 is TGTGCCAGCAGTGAATGGAGTGACGAGCAGTACTTC.